The 28 T cell receptor beta chains below come from one sample, sequenced in a study of blood T cell repertoires in COVID-19. Measured with immunoSEQ multiplex PCR; TCRdb has only the in-frame clones, and not every one. The repertoire includes 25,000 to 30,000 clones, 72% of them detected once, and 20% to 25% sits in the top ten. The sequenced material came from peripheral blood. These receptor sequences come from a boy younger than 10 with active or convalescent COVID-19.

V is TRBV6-5 and J is TRBJ2-7; TRBD2 is a possible D gene (6 bases). The V gene's germline CDR1 is MNHEY and CDR2 SVGAGI. Trimming shortened V by 6 bases and J by 0 bases, and 15 bases separated the two germline ends. CDR3 size: 15 residues. CDR3 sequence reads: CASRVEEGSSYEQYF. The CDR3 DNA reads as TGTGCCAGCAGAGTCGAGGAGGGGAGCTCCTACGAGCAGTACTTC.

This clone occurred a few times. The chain joins TRBV5-1 to TRBJ1-6; D might be TRBD1 (5 bases). Trimming took 8 bases from V and 0 from J, leaving 15 bases between them. The CDR3 consists of 16 residues. Germline CDR1 is SGHRS and CDR2 is YFSETQ. The CDR3 reads CASSRQGGSYNSPLHF. CDR3 DNA: TGCGCCAGTTCCCGCCAGGGCGGCTCCTATAATTCACCCCTCCACTTT.

The chain carries TRBV4-1 and TRBJ2-6; the D is unclear. Germline CDR1 and CDR2: MGHRA and YSYEKL. V was cut by 3 bases and J by 1 base, with 10 bases left in between. There are 16 residues in the CDR3. In DNA form, the CDR3 reads TGCGCCAGCAGCCATTCCACCCAGTCTGGGGCCAACGTCCTGACTTTC. It encodes CASSHSTQSGANVLTF.

This clone is categorized as medium-sized (0.01 to 0.1%). The chain joins TRBV14 to TRBJ1-2, with D possibly TRBD1 on 6 matching bases. Germline CDR1 SGHDN, CDR2 FVKESK. With 4 bases removed from V and 0 bases from J, the gap between germline ends came to 21 bases. The CDR3 has 18 amino acids. CDR3 DNA sequence: TGTGCCAGCAGCCGTAAGCTGGGGGGGCTATCAGCTAACTATGGCTACACCTTC. Amino acids: CASSRKLGGLSANYGYTF.

This clone was observed once. The chain has TRBV12-3 or TRBV12-4 and TRBJ2-2; a weak D match, TRBD1 (6 bases). CDR3 length equals 11 residues. The V gene lost 8 bases and the J gene lost 7 bases, with 8 bases spanning the gap. The CDR3 loop reads CASARGGELFF. DNA for the CDR3: TGTGCCAGCGCCAGGGGCGGGGAGCTGTTTTTT.

This rearrangement joins TRBV5-1 to TRBJ1-2, with D perhaps matching TRBD1 (6 bases). The CDR3 covers 14 residues. CDR1 SGHRS and CDR2 YFSETQ come from the germline V gene. V lost 5 bases and J lost 2, with 13 bases in between. CDR3 in DNA: TGCGCCAGCAGGGAACAGGGCGTAAACTATGGCTACACCTTC. Translating gives CASREQGVNYGYTF.

CDR3: CASSWYRDVEKLFF. DNA of the CDR3: TGTGCCAGCAGTTGGTACAGGGACGTTGAAAAACTGTTTTTT. The chain has TRBV6-5 and TRBJ1-4; D might be TRBD1 (6 bases). This CDR3 has 14 amino acids. The germline V gene has CDR1 MNHEY and CDR2 SVGAGI. V shed 4 bases and J shed 7 bases, with 13 bases lying between them.

This chain links TRBV30 with TRBJ2-7, with 9 nucleotides matching TRBD1. CDR3 length: 14 amino acids. J gave up 6 bases and V 1 base, and 7 bases lay outside the gene matches. Germline CDR1 and CDR2: GTSNPN and SVGIG (reference sequence). The CDR3 reads CAWSATGGGLEQYF. The CDR3 DNA is TGTGCCTGGAGTGCGACAGGGGGGGGCCTCGAGCAGTACTTC.

The chain carries TRBV11-2 and TRBJ1-1; D unclear. There are 13 residues in the CDR3. Trimming shortened V by 0 bases and J by 7 bases, and 9 bases separated the two germline ends. Germline V gene data show CDR1 as SGHAT and CDR2 as FQNNGV. The CDR3 DNA follows: TGTGCCAGCAGCTTAGATTATCGGGTTGAAGCTTTCTTT. Protein: CASSLDYRVEAFF.

This clone was counted between two and nine times. The chain recombines TRBV18 with TRBJ2-1, with D perhaps TRBD2 (6 bases). There are 14 residues in the CDR3. V was shortened by 0 bases and J by 7 bases, with 10 bases between the two germline ends. Looked up from germline, CDR1 is KGHSH and CDR2 is LQKENI. CDR3 in DNA: TGTGCCAGCTCACCACCCCGGGGAGGAAATGAGCAGTTCTTC. It is translated as CASSPPRGGNEQFF.

In this sample, this clone turned up a few times. This chain joins TRBV7-2 and TRBJ2-1; D may be TRBD2 (5 bases). V gave up 3 bases and J gave up 5 bases, with 17 bases separating them. Germline-derived CDR1 and CDR2 are SGHTA and FQGNSA. The CDR3 sequence is 16 residues long. In nucleotides, the CDR3 is TGTGCCAGCAGCTTCAGAGGGAACTTTCAGAACAATGAGCAGTTCTTC. It translates to CASSFRGNFQNNEQFF. Filled out from reference TRBV7-2 and TRBJ2-1, the complete variable domain reads GAGVSQSPSNKVTEKGKDVELRCDPISGHTALYWYRQSLGQGLEFLIYFQGNSAPDKSGLPSDRFSAERTGGSVSTLTIQRTQQEDSAVYLCASSFRGNFQNNEQFFGPGTRLTVL.

The chain links TRBV9 to TRBJ2-1, with 8 nucleotides matching TRBD2. This CDR3 is 16 amino acids long. V shed 3 bases and J 4 bases; nucleotides not matched to a gene: 9. Germline CDR1 is SGDLS and CDR2 is YYNGEE. The CDR3 loop reads CASSAPPERGYNEQFF. CDR3 coding DNA: TGTGCCAGCAGCGCCCCGCCCGAGCGGGGGTACAATGAGCAGTTCTTC.

The V gene is TRBV27, the J gene TRBJ1-3; 9 nucleotides align to TRBD1. The CDR3 consists of 15 residues. The V and J ends lost 5 bases and 1 base, in that order; junction bases with no gene match: 3. Germline V lookup: CDR1 MNHEY, CDR2 SMNVEV (reference sequence). CDR3 in DNA: TGTGCCAGCAGTCCGGGACAGGGTTCTGGAAACACCATATATTTT. As protein: CASSPGQGSGNTIYF.

The gene calls are TRBV3-1 (or the pseudogene TRBV3-2) and TRBJ1-2; D is undetermined. Trimming took off 0 bases at V and 7 bases at J, with 15 bases between the two ends. The CDR3 has 15 residues. CDR1 is LGHDT, CDR2 YNNKEL, per germline (reference sequence). The CDR3 coding sequence is TGTGCCAGCAGCCAAGATCCTGCAGGTACTGCTGGCTACACCTTC. Translated, it gives CASSQDPAGTAGYTF.

CDR3 nucleotides: TGTGCCAGCACTAAGGGGCTCTCCTACGAGCAGTACTTC. It translates to CASTKGLSYEQYF. This rearrangement joins TRBV2 to TRBJ2-7; D is perhaps TRBD1 (5 bases). Germline assignment: CDR1 SNHLY and CDR2 FYNNEI. The CDR3 is 13 amino acids. Trimming left V 7 bases short and J 0 bases short, with 10 bases between.

The chain combines TRBV27 with TRBJ1-6; 7 bases align to TRBD1. Germline values: CDR1 MNHEY, CDR2 SMNVEV (reference sequence). The CDR3 is 14 amino acids. V shed 5 bases and J 10 bases; nucleotides not matched to a gene: 8. This CDR3 is CASSQNRGRSPLHF. The CDR3, as DNA: TGTGCCAGCAGTCAAAACAGGGGCCGATCACCCCTCCACTTT.

This chain joins TRBV7-2 and TRBJ1-5; TRBD1 aligns across 7 bases. V was clipped by 3 bases and J by 5 bases; unmatched bases: 10. There are 16 residues in the CDR3. CDR1 and CDR2 (germline): SGHTA, FQGNSA. CDR3 protein: CASSFSGTVNDQPQHF. The CDR3, as DNA: TGTGCCAGCAGCTTCTCCGGGACAGTGAACGATCAGCCCCAGCATTTT.

This clone was recorded a few times. This rearrangement joins TRBV18 to TRBJ2-3, with 7 bases lining up with TRBD2. CDR1 and CDR2 (germline): KGHSH, LQKENI. The CDR3 contains 15 residues. After removal of 2 bases from V and 1 base from J, the junction contained 3 bases not matched to a gene. CDR3 sequence: CASSPRGGGTDTQYF. In DNA, the CDR3 is TGTGCCAGCTCACCAAGGGGAGGGGGCACAGATACGCAGTATTTT.

The J gene is TRBJ2-7, the V gene TRBV28; tentative D call: TRBD1 (5 bases). The CDR3 is made up of 13 amino acids. Trimming took 3 bases from V and 3 from J, leaving 9 bases between them. Germline loops: CDR1 MDHEN, CDR2 SYDVKM. The CDR3 DNA reads as TGTGCCAGCAGTTTGACAGACCTCTACGAGCAGTACTTC. This sequence encodes CASSLTDLYEQYF.

This clone is medium-sized in the sample. The gene calls are TRBV4-1 and TRBJ2-7, with 8 nucleotides matching TRBD1. The CDR3 sequence is 14 residues long. Germline lookup yields CDR1 MGHRA and CDR2 YSYEKL. The ends lost 4 bases at V and 2 bases at J; junction bases unmatched: 4. The CDR3 DNA reads TGCGCCAGCAGCCTTACAGGGGGTCCCTACGAGCAGTACTTC. This codes for CASSLTGGPYEQYF.

The chain has TRBV28 and TRBJ2-7, with TRBD2 identical over 10 bases. Germline loops: CDR1 MDHEN, CDR2 SYDVKM. The CDR3 extends over 15 amino acids. Trimming at V came to 2 bases and at J to 5 bases, leaving 6 bases not matched to a gene. CDR3 protein: CASSLAAGGRDEQYF. The CDR3 coding sequence is TGTGCCAGCAGTTTAGCAGCGGGGGGGCGCGACGAGCAGTACTTC.

The J gene is TRBJ1-2, the V gene TRBV11-2; a weak D match, TRBD1 (5 bases). CDR1 and CDR2 from the germline V gene are SGHAT and FQNNGV. V dropped 6 bases and J dropped 7 bases, with 12 bases sitting between them. The length of the CDR3 is 12 residues. The chain's CDR3 is CASRDDQGGYTF. CDR3 nucleotide sequence: TGTGCCAGCAGGGACGACCAGGGTGGCTACACCTTC.

V usage is TRBV11-2 and J usage is TRBJ1-2; 9 bases fit TRBD1. Germline values: CDR1 SGHAT, CDR2 FQNNGV. V shed 0 bases, J shed 4 bases, and the junction held 6 bases outside the gene matches. The CDR3 sequence is 16 residues long. The CDR3 DNA follows: TGTGCCAGCAGCTTAGATTCCGGGACAGGGATCTATGGCTACACCTTC. It yields the protein CASSLDSGTGIYGYTF.

V gene TRBV18 combines with J gene TRBJ1-2; maybe TRBD1 (6 bases). This CDR3 is built from 15 residues. From germline, CDR1 is KGHSH and CDR2 LQKENI. With 4 bases removed from V and 5 bases from J, the gap between germline ends came to 17 bases. The CDR3 sequence: CASSQLQGHLYGYTF. CDR3 nucleotides: TGTGCCAGCTCACAATTACAGGGTCACCTATATGGCTACACCTTC.

J is TRBJ1-1 and V is TRBV7-2; D perhaps matches TRBD1 (5 bases). Germline lookup yields CDR1 SGHTA and CDR2 FQGNSA. V was pared by 1 base and J by 4 bases, with 13 bases between. The CDR3 is 15 amino acids. The CDR3, as DNA: TGTGCCAGCAGCTTAGACGGGGGGGTTGGCACTGAAGCTTTCTTT. Residues: CASSLDGGVGTEAFF.

This chain connects TRBV4-2 to TRBJ2-7; 9 bases agree with TRBD2. This CDR3 is 18 amino acids long. CDR1 is LGHNA and CDR2 is YNFKEQ in the germline V gene. Trimming cost V 0 bases and J 1 base; bases outside gene matches: 10. CDR3 bases: TGTGCCAGCAGCCAAGATACCCCGCTAGCGGGACTTTCCTACGAGCAGTACGTC. It yields the protein CASSQDTPLAGLSYEQYV.

The chain links TRBV5-4 to TRBJ2-1, with 14 bases lining up with TRBD2. The CDR3 sequence is 17 residues long. Germline lookup yields CDR1 SGHNT and CDR2 YYREEE (reference sequence). V was pared by 3 bases and J by 13 bases, with 15 bases of the junction left unmatched. CDR3 in amino acids: CASSSDLAGTSGGLQFF. DNA of the CDR3: TGTGCCAGCAGCTCAGATCTAGCCGGGACTAGCGGGGGCCTACAGTTCTTC.

The CDR3 coding sequence is TGTGCCAGCCAGGACAGTAACACCGGGGAGCTGTTTTTT. Translation gives CASQDSNTGELFF. The gene calls are TRBV12-3 or TRBV12-4 and TRBJ2-2; tentative D call: TRBD1 (6 bases). The CDR3 is 13 residues long. Trimming left V 8 bases short and J 2 bases short, with 9 bases between.